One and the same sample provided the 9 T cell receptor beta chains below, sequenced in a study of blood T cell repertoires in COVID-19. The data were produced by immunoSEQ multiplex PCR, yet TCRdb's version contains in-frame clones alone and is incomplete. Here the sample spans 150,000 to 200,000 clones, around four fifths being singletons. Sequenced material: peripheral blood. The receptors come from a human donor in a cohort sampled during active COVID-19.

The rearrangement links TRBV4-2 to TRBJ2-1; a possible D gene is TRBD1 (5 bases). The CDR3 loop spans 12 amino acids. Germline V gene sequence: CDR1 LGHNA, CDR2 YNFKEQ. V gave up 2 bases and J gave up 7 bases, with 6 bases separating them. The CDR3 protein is CASSQKGNEQFF. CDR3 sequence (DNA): TGTGCCAGCAGCCAAAAGGGGAATGAGCAGTTCTTC.

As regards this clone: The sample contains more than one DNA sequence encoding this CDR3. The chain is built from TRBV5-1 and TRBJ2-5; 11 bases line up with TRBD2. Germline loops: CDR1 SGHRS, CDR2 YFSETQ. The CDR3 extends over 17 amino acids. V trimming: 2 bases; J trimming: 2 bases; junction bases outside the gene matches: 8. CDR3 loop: CASSFGLAGGWQETQYF. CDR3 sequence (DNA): TGCGCCAGCAGCTTCGGCCTAGCGGGAGGATGGCAAGAGACCCAGTACTTC.

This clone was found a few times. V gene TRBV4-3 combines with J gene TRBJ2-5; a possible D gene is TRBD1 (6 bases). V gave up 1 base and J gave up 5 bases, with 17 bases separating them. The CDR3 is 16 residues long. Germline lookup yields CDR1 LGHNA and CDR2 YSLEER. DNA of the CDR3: TGCGCCAGCAGCCAAGGACGTAGGGGGAACAGGGAGACCCAGTACTTC. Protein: CASSQGRRGNRETQYF.

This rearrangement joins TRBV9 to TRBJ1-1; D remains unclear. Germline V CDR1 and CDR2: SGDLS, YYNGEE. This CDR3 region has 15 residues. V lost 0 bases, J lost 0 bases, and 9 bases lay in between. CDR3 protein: CASSVDVQLNTEAFF. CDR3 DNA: TGTGCCAGCAGCGTAGATGTACAGCTGAACACTGAAGCTTTCTTT.

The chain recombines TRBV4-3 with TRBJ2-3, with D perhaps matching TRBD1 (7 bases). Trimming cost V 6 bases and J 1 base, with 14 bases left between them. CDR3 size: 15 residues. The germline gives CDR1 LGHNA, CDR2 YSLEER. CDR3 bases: TGCGCCAGCAGTCAGGGGGGTCGACGCACAGATACGCAGTATTTT. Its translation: CASSQGGRRTDTQYF.

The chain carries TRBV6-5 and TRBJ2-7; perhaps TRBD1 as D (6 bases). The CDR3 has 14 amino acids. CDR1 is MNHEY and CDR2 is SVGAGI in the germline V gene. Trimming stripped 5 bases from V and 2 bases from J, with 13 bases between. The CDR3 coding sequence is TGTGCCAGCAGTCATAGACAGGAGACCTACGAGCAGTACTTC. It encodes CASSHRQETYEQYF.

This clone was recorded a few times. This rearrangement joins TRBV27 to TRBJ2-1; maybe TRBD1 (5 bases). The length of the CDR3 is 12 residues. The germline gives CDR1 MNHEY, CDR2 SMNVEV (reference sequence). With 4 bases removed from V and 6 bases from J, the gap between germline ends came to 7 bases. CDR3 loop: CASSSRANEQFF. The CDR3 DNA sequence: TGTGCCAGCAGTTCCAGGGCCAATGAGCAGTTCTTC.

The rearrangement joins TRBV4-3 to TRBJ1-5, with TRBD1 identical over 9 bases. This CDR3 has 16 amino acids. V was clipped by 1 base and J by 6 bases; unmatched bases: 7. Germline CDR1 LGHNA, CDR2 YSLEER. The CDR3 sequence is CASSQGTGAAIQPQHF. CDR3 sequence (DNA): TGCGCCAGCAGCCAAGGGACAGGGGCAGCGATTCAGCCCCAGCATTTT.

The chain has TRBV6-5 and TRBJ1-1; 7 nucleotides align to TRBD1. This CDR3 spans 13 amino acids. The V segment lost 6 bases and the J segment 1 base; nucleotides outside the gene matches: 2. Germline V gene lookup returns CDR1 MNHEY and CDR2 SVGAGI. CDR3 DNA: TGTGCCAGCAGAGGACAGGCGAACACTGAAGCTTTCTTT. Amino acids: CASRGQANTEAFF.